The 21 T cell receptor beta chains in this list originate from one sample, sequenced in a study of T cell responses to AZD1222 COVID-19 vaccine. The repertoire was sequenced with immunoSEQ multiplex PCR; TCRdb's copy has only in-frame clones and lacks some. The sample records 70,000 or so clones, more than 70% being singletons. The starting material was peripheral blood, obtained on day 0 of AZD1222 vaccination. These receptors all come from an adult in good health.

In nucleotides, the CDR3 is TGTGCCAGCAGCGCGGGGACAGCGGGATACGAGCAGTACTTC. Translated: CASSAGTAGYEQYF. V usage is TRBV9 and J usage is TRBJ2-7; the D call may be TRBD1 or TRBD2 (7 bases each). The V end lost 3 bases, the J end lost 4 bases, and 14 bases lay between the germline ends. Germline V gene data show CDR1 as SGDLS and CDR2 as YYNGEE. The CDR3 has 14 amino acids.

This chain connects TRBV9 to TRBJ2-5; 14 nucleotides align to TRBD2. This CDR3 is 15 amino acids long. The germline V gene encodes CDR1 SGDLS and CDR2 YYNGEE. V shed 0 bases and J 5 bases; nucleotides not matched to a gene: 0. CDR3 region: CASSVGLAGGETQYF. CDR3 nucleotide sequence: TGTGCCAGCAGCGTAGGACTAGCGGGAGGGGAGACCCAGTACTTC.

The chain couples TRBV30 to TRBJ1-5; D unclear. Per the germline V gene, CDR1 is GTSNPN and CDR2 is SVGIG (reference sequence). The CDR3 runs 14 residues. V was clipped by 0 bases and J by 0 bases, with 6 bases between them. The CDR3 protein is CAWSVQSSNQPQHF. The CDR3 DNA follows: TGTGCCTGGAGTGTACAGAGTAGCAATCAGCCCCAGCATTTT.

This chain joins TRBV3-1 (or the pseudogene TRBV3-2) and TRBJ1-2; D remains ambiguous. Trimming removed 4 bases at V and 5 bases at J, with 14 bases between. This CDR3 has 14 residues. CDR1 LGHDT and CDR2 YNNKEL come from the germline V gene (reference sequence). This CDR3 is CASSPWSGEYGYTF. In DNA, the CDR3 is TGTGCCAGCAGCCCGTGGTCGGGAGAATATGGCTACACCTTC.

This clone has only one observation. V usage is TRBV28 and J usage is TRBJ1-1; 7 bases are shared with TRBD1. Germline V gene lookup returns CDR1 MDHEN and CDR2 SYDVKM. CDR3 length equals 17 residues. V was clipped by 3 bases and J by 8 bases; unmatched bases: 18. CDR3 sequence reads: CASSFEAGRTGAPEAFF. The CDR3 region has the DNA TGTGCCAGCAGTTTTGAGGCGGGACGGACAGGCGCCCCCGAAGCTTTCTTT. Complete variable domain (other parts from reference TRBV28 and TRBJ1-1): DVKVTQSSRYLVKRTGEKVFLECVQDMDHENMFWYRQDPGLGLRLIYFSYDVKMKEKGDIPEGYSVSREKKERFSLILESASTNQTSMYLCASSFEAGRTGAPEAFFGQGTRLTVV.

The genes are TRBV7-3 and TRBJ2-5, with a weak D call TRBD2 (6 bases). Between the trimmed V and J ends, which lost 5 bases and 2 bases, there was a span of 15 bases. Germline values: CDR1 SGHTA, CDR2 FQGTGA. The CDR3 runs 15 residues. CDR3 amino acids: CASSGGAGLQETQYF. The CDR3 DNA reads as TGTGCCAGCAGCGGAGGGGCAGGGCTACAAGAGACCCAGTACTTC.

J is TRBJ2-7 and V is TRBV9; tentatively, D is TRBD2 (6 bases). Germline V lookup: CDR1 SGDLS, CDR2 YYNGEE. CDR3 length: 18 residues. Trimming stripped 2 bases from V and 0 bases from J, with 21 bases between. The CDR3 spells CASSVDWSGYFSSYEQYF. The CDR3 DNA is TGTGCCAGCAGCGTCGATTGGAGCGGGTACTTTAGCTCCTACGAGCAGTACTTC. Looking up the rest from reference TRBV9 and TRBJ2-7 gives the full variable domain: DSGVTQTPKHLITATGQRVTLRCSPRSGDLSVYWYQQSLDQGLQFLIQYYNGEERAKGNILERFSAQQFPDLHSELNLSSLELGDSALYFCASSVDWSGYFSSYEQYFGPGTRLTVT.

The V gene is TRBV4-1, the J gene TRBJ2-5; D ambiguous. CDR3 length equals 15 residues. CDR1 is MGHRA and CDR2 is YSYEKL in the germline V gene. Trimming took off 1 base at V and 1 base at J, with 10 bases between the two ends. For the CDR3, the DNA is TGCGCCAGCAGCCAAGCGGCTAGGAGCCAAGAGACCCAGTACTTC. Its translation: CASSQAARSQETQYF.

This clone was detected once. The V call is TRBV12-3 or TRBV12-4, the J call TRBJ1-5, with D unclear. This CDR3 region has 13 residues. V was trimmed by 2 bases and J by 2 bases, leaving 4 bases between them. This CDR3 is CASSLQGNQPQHF. DNA for the CDR3: TGTGCCAGCAGTTTACAGGGCAATCAGCCCCAGCATTTT.

The V and J genes are TRBV3-1 (or the pseudogene TRBV3-2) and TRBJ2-3; TRBD2 agrees at 9 bases. Germline CDR1 reads LGHDT; CDR2 reads YNNKEL (reference sequence). The V gene end was trimmed by 4 bases and the J gene end by 6 bases; junction bases not matched to a gene: 11. The CDR3 length is 16 residues. The CDR3 loop reads CASSPQRGARRDTQYF. The CDR3, as DNA: TGTGCCAGCAGCCCCCAGCGGGGGGCCCGTAGGGATACGCAGTATTTT.

The chain joins TRBV9 to TRBJ2-3; 11 positions agree with TRBD2. Germline assignment: CDR1 SGDLS and CDR2 YYNGEE. V was pared by 4 bases and J by 3 bases, with 7 bases of the junction left unmatched. The CDR3 totals 16 residues. CDR3 region: CASSPRTSGWTDTQYF. The CDR3 region has the DNA TGTGCCAGCAGCCCCCGGACTAGCGGGTGGACAGATACGCAGTATTTT.

The chain uses TRBV6-5 and TRBJ2-2, with D perhaps matching TRBD2 (6 bases). The CDR3 sequence is 15 residues long. Germline-derived CDR1 and CDR2 are MNHEY and SVGAGI. V lost 7 bases, J lost 3 bases, and 15 bases lay in between. CDR3 region: CASTTGWGDTGELFF. In DNA, the CDR3 is TGTGCCAGCACCACGGGTTGGGGGGACACCGGGGAGCTGTTTTTT.

The rearrangement links TRBV6-5 to TRBJ2-7, with 10 bases identical to TRBD1. CDR1 and CDR2 from the germline V gene are MNHEY and SVGAGI. V lost 6 bases, J lost 2 bases, and 7 bases stayed unmatched. The CDR3 extends over 15 amino acids. CDR3 coding DNA: TGTGCCAGCAGCTCGGGACAGGGGAACACCTACGAGCAGTACTTC. Translated: CASSSGQGNTYEQYF.

The chain is built from TRBV7-9 and TRBJ1-2, with D hard to call. V shed 2 bases and J shed 2 bases, with 9 bases lying between them. This CDR3 spans 14 amino acids. Germline assignment: CDR1 SEHNR and CDR2 FQNEAQ (reference sequence). CDR3 region: CASSLSAGNYGYTF. CDR3 nucleotides: TGTGCCAGCAGCTTATCGGCTGGGAACTATGGCTACACCTTC.

This clone was observed a single time. The chain employs TRBV7-3 and TRBJ1-2; D is undetermined. The CDR3 extends over 15 amino acids. Germline assignment: CDR1 SGHTA and CDR2 FQGTGA. V was trimmed by 2 bases and J by 4 bases, leaving 14 bases between them. The CDR3 DNA reads as TGTGCCAGCAGCTTAGACCCGGGTTCGGGCTATGGCTACACCTTC. Its protein is CASSLDPGSGYGYTF.

V is TRBV5-1 and J is TRBJ2-1; TRBD2 matches 7 bases. V shed 1 base, J shed 1 base, and the junction held 5 bases outside the gene matches. The germline CDR1 and CDR2 sequences are SGHRS and YFSETQ. This CDR3 has 16 amino acids. CDR3 sequence reads: CASSLSAGASYNEQFF. Here the CDR3 DNA reads TGCGCCAGCAGCTTGTCCGCGGGAGCGTCCTACAATGAGCAGTTCTTC.

CDR3 loop: CASSPPAGTEAFF. The DNA of the CDR3 is TGTGCCAGCAGCCCGCCCGCGGGCACTGAAGCTTTCTTT. The rearrangement uses TRBV6-5 and TRBJ1-1; D gene unclear. This CDR3 contains 13 residues. In germline, CDR1 is MNHEY, CDR2 SVGAGI. Trimming removed 6 bases at V and 4 bases at J, with 12 bases between.

This clone was observed a few times. This rearrangement joins TRBV5-1 to TRBJ2-2, with a weak D call TRBD2 (5 bases). V was trimmed by 4 bases and J by 6 bases, leaving 7 bases between them. The V gene's germline CDR1 is SGHRS and CDR2 YFSETQ. The CDR3 spans 12 residues. The CDR3 region has the DNA TGCGCCAGCAGCGAGGGCCCCGGGGAGCTGTTTTTT. Residues: CASSEGPGELFF.

The rearrangement uses TRBV30 and TRBJ2-2; D uncertain. Germline values: CDR1 GTSNPN, CDR2 SVGIG (reference sequence). The V end lost 2 bases, the J end lost 3 bases, and 37 bases lay between the germline ends. The CDR3 runs to 23 residues. CDR3 in amino acids: CAWSTRLFEKIGPHQAYTGELFF. CDR3 DNA sequence: TGTGCCTGGAGTACCCGTTTATTTGAGAAAATTGGACCGCACCAGGCCTACACCGGGGAGCTGTTTTTT.

The chain couples TRBV5-4 to TRBJ1-4, with D hard to call. The germline CDR1 and CDR2 sequences are SGHNT and YYREEE (reference sequence). Trimming removed 0 bases at V and 0 bases at J, with 9 bases between. This CDR3 contains 16 residues. As DNA, the CDR3 is TGTGCCAGCAGCTTGGAGGCGGACGCAACTAATGAAAAACTGTTTTTT. Translated: CASSLEADATNEKLFF.

The DNA for the CDR3 is TGTGCCAGCAGCTTAGATGACACAGGGGCCGTTCAGCCCCAGCATTTT. Translated: CASSLDDTGAVQPQHF. This sequence joins TRBV7-8 and TRBJ1-5, with TRBD1 identical over 7 bases. V trimming: 1 base; J trimming: 6 bases; junction bases outside the gene matches: 9. The CDR3 runs to 16 residues. Germline assignment: CDR1 SGHVS and CDR2 FQNEAQ. Using reference TRBV7-8 and TRBJ1-5 for the parts outside the CDR3, the full variable domain is GAGVSQSPRYKVAKRGQDVALRCDPISGHVSLFWYQQALGQGPEFLTYFQNEAQLDKSGLPSDRFFAERPEGSVSTLKIQRTQQEDSAVYLCASSLDDTGAVQPQHFGDGTRLSIL.